This T cell receptor (beta chain) was sequenced for a study of blood T cell repertoires in COVID-19. Across the study: Italy, Spain and the United States were the sources of the convalescent and acute COVID-19 samples. In each case, the material was cDNA or gDNA derived from T cells, B-cell-depleted T cells, or PBMCs.

Germline V gene lookup returns CDR1 MDHEN and CDR2 SYDVKM. V shed 9 bases and J 1 base; nucleotides not matched to a gene: 8. This CDR3 spans 15 amino acids. In the source study's methods: Using reference gene primer amplification, nucleated cell counts were estimated. Sequenced by immunoSEQ multiplex PCR; TCRdb stores in-frame clones only, minus some. Clone size and V and J calls were adopted from that table, with D and trimming inferred from the DNA. The table has roughly 410,000 clones, around 92% seen once. This receptor was identified in a middle-aged man with acute or convalescent COVID-19. The specimen sequenced was peripheral blood. This chain connects TRBV28 to TRBJ1-2; 10 nucleotides agree with TRBD1. The DNA for the CDR3 is TGTGCCAGTAGAGCCGGGACAGGGGTTAACTATGGCTACACCTTC. Translated: CASRAGTGVNYGYTF.